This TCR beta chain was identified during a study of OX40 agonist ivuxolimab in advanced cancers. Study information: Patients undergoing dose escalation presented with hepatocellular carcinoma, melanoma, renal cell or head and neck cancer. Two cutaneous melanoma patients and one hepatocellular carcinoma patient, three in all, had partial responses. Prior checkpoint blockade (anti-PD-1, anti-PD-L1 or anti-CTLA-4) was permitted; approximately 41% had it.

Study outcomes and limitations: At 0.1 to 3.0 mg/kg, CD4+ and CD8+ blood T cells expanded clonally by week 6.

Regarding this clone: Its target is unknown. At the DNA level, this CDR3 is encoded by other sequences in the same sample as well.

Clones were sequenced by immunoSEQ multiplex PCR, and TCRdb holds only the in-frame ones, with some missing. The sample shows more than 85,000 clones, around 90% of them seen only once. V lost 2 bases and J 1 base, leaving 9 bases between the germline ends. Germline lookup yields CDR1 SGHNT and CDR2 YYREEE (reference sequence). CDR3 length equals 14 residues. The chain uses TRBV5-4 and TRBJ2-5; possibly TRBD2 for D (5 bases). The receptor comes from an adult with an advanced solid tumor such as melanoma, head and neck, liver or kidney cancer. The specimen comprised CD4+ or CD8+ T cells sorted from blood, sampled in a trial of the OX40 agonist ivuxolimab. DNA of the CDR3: TGTGCCAGCAGCTTATCGGGATCCCAAGAGACCCAGTACTTC. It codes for CASSLSGSQETQYF.